These 30 T cell receptor beta chains were sequenced from one sample in a study of T cells in Graves' hyperthyroidism and ophthalmopathy. Amplified regions were TCR beta CDR3 sequences from RNA transcripts. An initial round of RT-PCR targeting the TCR CDR3 relied on the HTBI primer set. TCRdb ran MiXCR on the multiplex PCR reads and lists one entry per CDR3 protein. The table records around 400,000 distinct CDR3 sequences, just under 25% of them present only once. Input material: blood. The receptors derive from a man aged 45-60 years with Graves' hyperthyroidism.

This clonotype appeared many times. The rearrangement uses TRBV29-1 and TRBJ1-4, with 9 bases aligning to TRBD1. The V segment lost 4 bases and the J segment 5 bases; nucleotides outside the gene matches: 2. The CDR3 is 13 amino acids. Germline values: CDR1 SQVTM, CDR2 ANQGSEA. The CDR3, as DNA: TGCAGCGTTGGGGACAGGGCGAATGAAAAACTGTTTTTT. It codes for CSVGDRANEKLFF.

This clonotype turned up a few times. The chain is built from TRBV5-1 and TRBJ1-6; D gene uncertain. The germline V gene has CDR1 SGHRS and CDR2 YFSETQ. The CDR3 contains 14 residues. Trimming took off 0 bases at V and 7 bases at J, with 8 bases between the two ends. CDR3 in DNA: TGCGCCAGCAGCTTGGTCATTCCCAATTCACCCCTCCACTTT. This translates into CASSLVIPNSPLHF. The full variable domain, in which reference TRBV5-1 and TRBJ1-6 provide the parts outside the CDR3, is KAGVTQTPRYLIKTRGQQVTLSCSPISGHRSVSWYQQTPGQGLQFLFEYFSETQRNKGNFPGRFSGRQFSNSRSEMNVSTLELGDSALYLCASSLVIPNSPLHFGNGTRLTVT.

To note about this clonotype: The junction does not match germline at one end; this may be a read error. The CDR3, as DNA: TGCGCCGGCAGCCAAAGGGACGCAAGCTCCTACAATGAGCAGTTCTTC. It specifies CAGSQRDASSYNEQFF. This chain joins TRBV4-1 and TRBJ2-1; D is possibly TRBD1 or TRBD2 (5 bases each). The CDR3 runs to 16 residues. Germline V gene lookup returns CDR1 MGHRA and CDR2 YSYEKL.

This clonotype was recorded at least ten times. The rearrangement joins TRBV11-3 to TRBJ2-3, with 7 bases that match TRBD2. Unmatched junction bases numbered 11, after V lost 5 bases and J lost 0 bases. Germline-derived CDR1 and CDR2 are SGHNT and YENEEA. The CDR3 covers 17 residues. CDR3 in amino acids: CASSKGALAASTDTQYF. The CDR3 DNA reads TGTGCCAGCAGCAAAGGAGCCCTAGCGGCTAGCACAGATACGCAGTATTTT.

This sequence joins TRBV6-1 and TRBJ2-7; D remains unclear. CDR3 length: 13 amino acids. The V gene lost 8 bases and the J gene lost 0 bases, with 11 bases spanning the gap. The V gene's germline CDR1 is MNHNS and CDR2 SASEGT. The chain's CDR3 is CASESVSSYEQYF. The CDR3, as DNA: TGTGCCAGCGAGTCCGTGAGCTCCTACGAGCAGTACTTC.

The chain combines TRBV5-1 with TRBJ2-4, with 11 bases matching TRBD2. The junction had 9 bases not matched to a gene; V was cut back by 4 bases and J by 0 bases. The CDR3 consists of 18 residues. The germline V gene encodes CDR1 SGHRS and CDR2 YFSETQ. The CDR3 here is CASSVTSGGRLAKNIQYF. The CDR3 nucleotides are TGCGCCAGCAGCGTAACTAGCGGGGGAAGACTAGCCAAAAACATTCAGTACTTC.

V is TRBV10-3 and J is TRBJ1-1; D call uncertain. Germline V gives CDR1 ENHRY, CDR2 SYGVKD. The CDR3 is made up of 13 amino acids. Trimming pared 10 bases from V and 1 base from J, leaving 13 bases between. DNA of the CDR3: TGTGCCAGCAACCCGTCGGCGAACACTGAAGCTTTCTTT. As protein: CASNPSANTEAFF.

This clonotype was counted ten times or more. This chain connects TRBV7-3 to TRBJ2-7; 8 bases map to TRBD2. V dropped 0 bases and J dropped 6; count of bases not matched to a gene: 7. The CDR3 loop spans 15 amino acids. From germline, CDR1 is SGHTA and CDR2 FQGTGA. The chain's CDR3 is CASSLTGGRTVEQYF. For the CDR3, the DNA is TGTGCCAGCAGCTTAACGGGCGGGAGGACTGTCGAGCAGTACTTC.

Many counts were recorded for this clonotype. V usage is TRBV28 and J usage is TRBJ1-4, with D maybe TRBD1 (6 bases). Germline CDR1 MDHEN, CDR2 SYDVKM. The CDR3 is 13 residues long. V was shortened by 8 bases and J by 7 bases, with 14 bases between the two germline ends. The CDR3 bases are TGTGCCAGCTCAAGGGCAGGGGCTGAAAAACTGTTTTTT. Its protein is CASSRAGAEKLFF.

This clonotype has more than one count but fewer than ten. The V and J genes are TRBV19 and TRBJ2-2; maybe TRBD2 (5 bases). CDR3 length: 15 amino acids. Trimming shortened V by 1 base and J by 5 bases, and 11 bases separated the two germline ends. Germline lookup yields CDR1 LNHDA and CDR2 SQIVND (reference sequence). The CDR3 nucleotides read TGTGCCAGTAGTATAGGAGACTACGGGACCGGGGAGCTGTTTTTT. Its protein is CASSIGDYGTGELFF.

This clonotype was seen ten or more times. V and J are TRBV7-2 and TRBJ2-7; 11 bases are a match to TRBD2. The CDR3 runs to 15 residues. CDR1 is SGHTA, CDR2 FQGNSA, per germline. Trimming removed 5 bases from V and 3 bases from J; junction bases left unmatched: 6. The CDR3 loop reads CASSQSSGRLYEQYF. The DNA for the CDR3 is TGTGCCAGCAGCCAATCTAGCGGGAGGCTCTACGAGCAGTACTTC. Complete variable domain (other parts from reference TRBV7-2 and TRBJ2-7): GAGVSQSPSNKVTEKGKDVELRCDPISGHTALYWYRQSLGQGLEFLIYFQGNSAPDKSGLPSDRFSAERTGGSVSTLTIQRTQQEDSAVYLCASSQSSGRLYEQYFGPGTRLTVT.

The CDR3 DNA reads TGTGCCAGCAGTTCCATCCGACAGGGGCCAGAGGCCAAAAACATTCAGTACTTC. It specifies CASSSIRQGPEAKNIQYF. This chain connects TRBV27 to TRBJ2-4; 8 bases align to TRBD1. The CDR3 totals 18 residues. CDR1 MNHEY and CDR2 SMNVEV come from the germline V gene (reference sequence). The V segment lost 4 bases and the J segment 1 base; nucleotides outside the gene matches: 12.

The chain carries TRBV7-9 and TRBJ2-1; 8 bases match TRBD2. V lost 1 base to trimming and J lost 6 bases; unmatched junction nucleotides: 8. Per germline, CDR1 SEHNR and CDR2 FQNEAQ (reference sequence). This CDR3 spans 16 amino acids. The CDR3 loop is CASSLGPGLVSNEQFF. Written as DNA, the CDR3 is TGTGCCAGCAGCTTAGGTCCGGGACTAGTCTCCAATGAGCAGTTCTTC.

This clonotype was seen at least ten times. The chain uses TRBV11-2 and TRBJ1-2, with a possible D match to TRBD1 (5 bases). From germline, CDR1 is SGHAT and CDR2 FQNNGV. The CDR3 extends over 12 amino acids. V gave up 3 bases and J gave up 13 bases, with 15 bases separating them. The CDR3 loop reads CASSLGRDHCTF. In DNA, the CDR3 is TGTGCCAGCAGCTTGGGACGGGATCACTGCACCTTC.

This clonotype was detected many times. The V and J genes are TRBV11-2 and TRBJ2-7, with 8 bases fitting TRBD2. This CDR3 region has 14 residues. Trimming cost V 1 base and J 6 bases; bases outside gene matches: 5. The germline CDR1 and CDR2 sequences are SGHAT and FQNNGV. This chain's CDR3 is CASSLVAGGLEQYF. In DNA form, the CDR3 reads TGTGCCAGCAGCTTAGTGGCGGGAGGACTCGAGCAGTACTTC.

This clonotype was picked up many times. This chain connects TRBV12-3 or TRBV12-4 to TRBJ2-1; 9 nucleotides align to TRBD1. V lost 6 bases to trimming and J lost 1 base; unmatched junction nucleotides: 7. There are 16 residues in the CDR3. CDR3 amino acids: CASRGGQGKSYNEQFF. CDR3 bases: TGTGCCAGCAGGGGGGGACAGGGTAAATCCTACAATGAGCAGTTCTTC.

This clonotype turned up a few times. V and J are TRBV5-1 and TRBJ1-3, with D maybe TRBD1 (5 bases). Per the germline V gene, CDR1 is SGHRS and CDR2 is YFSETQ. V was trimmed by 0 bases and J by 0 bases, leaving 7 bases between them. The CDR3 consists of 15 residues. CDR3 in amino acids: CASSLEGSSGNTIYF. The CDR3 bases are TGCGCCAGCAGCTTGGAGGGGAGCTCTGGAAACACCATATATTTT.

As concerns this clonotype: This may come from a read error, since a much larger clone is one base off. The rearrangement uses TRBV28 and TRBJ2-7; D uncertain. The germline gives CDR1 MDHEN, CDR2 SYDVKM. The CDR3 runs 13 residues. The V gene lost 8 bases and the J gene lost 0 bases, with 11 bases spanning the gap. CDR3 sequence reads: CASLATASYEQYF. The CDR3 DNA reads TGTGCCAGCCTTGCGACGGCCTCCTACGAGCAGTACTTC.

V is TRBV3-1 and J is TRBJ2-2, with TRBD2 matching over 8 bases. Germline V gene sequence: CDR1 LGHDT, CDR2 YNNKEL (reference sequence). V gave up 5 bases and J gave up 2 bases; unmatched junction bases: 7. The CDR3 runs to 16 residues. CDR3 sequence reads: CASSETLAGNTGELFF. The CDR3 DNA reads as TGTGCCAGCAGCGAAACCCTAGCGGGCAACACCGGGGAGCTGTTTTTT. The whole variable domain, filled in from reference TRBV3-1 and TRBJ2-2, reads DTAVSQTPKYLVTQMGNDKSIKCEQNLGHDTMYWYKQDSKKFLKIMFSYNNKELIINETVPNRFSPKSPDKAHLNLHINSLELGDSAVYFCASSETLAGNTGELFFGEGSRLTVL.

The gene calls are TRBV30 and TRBJ2-5; TRBD2 matches at 7 bases. The junction had 3 bases not matched to a gene; V was cut back by 0 bases and J by 2 bases. From germline, CDR1 is GTSNPN and CDR2 SVGIG (reference sequence). The CDR3 is made up of 14 amino acids. CDR3 sequence reads: CAWSVEAGQETQYF. The CDR3 DNA reads as TGTGCCTGGAGTGTCGAAGCGGGGCAAGAGACCCAGTACTTC.

The V and J genes are TRBV7-6 and TRBJ1-4; unclear D gene. The ends were cut back, 5 bases at V and 8 bases at J, with 12 bases in the middle. Germline V gene lookup returns CDR1 SGHVS and CDR2 FNYEAQ. This CDR3 has 13 amino acids. Here the CDR3 reads CASSPGSGEKLFF. The CDR3, as DNA: TGTGCCAGCAGCCCCGGGAGCGGGGAAAAACTGTTTTTT.

This clonotype was seen only a few times. This chain links TRBV18 with TRBJ2-1; no firm D call. The ends were cut back, 2 bases at V and 0 bases at J, with 8 bases in the middle. The CDR3 runs 15 residues. Germline V gives CDR1 KGHSH, CDR2 LQKENI. As DNA, the CDR3 is TGTGCCAGCTCACCAGGGCGGAGCTCCTACAATGAGCAGTTCTTC. This codes for CASSPGRSSYNEQFF. The variable domain in full, completed from reference TRBV18 and TRBJ2-1, reads NAGVMQNPRHLVRRRGQEARLRCSPMKGHSHVYWYRQLPEEGLKFMVYLQKENIIDESGMPKERFSAEFPKEGPSILRIQQVVRGDSAAYFCASSPGRSSYNEQFFGPGTRLTVL.

The chain is built from TRBV20-1 and TRBJ2-3; 10 bases are a match to TRBD2. The CDR3 has 15 amino acids. Germline CDR1 DFQATT, CDR2 SNEGSKA (reference sequence). V shed 1 base, J shed 3 bases, and the junction held 4 bases outside the gene matches. The CDR3 sequence: CSARAELAGTDTQYF. CDR3 DNA: TGCAGTGCTAGAGCGGAACTAGCGGGAACAGATACGCAGTATTTT.

Ten or more counts support this clonotype. The chain links TRBV5-5 to TRBJ2-1, with 7 positions matching TRBD2. Losses at the gene ends were 1 base for V and 9 bases for J; bases not matched to a gene: 10. Germline CDR1 is SGHKS and CDR2 is YYEKEE (reference sequence). The CDR3 is 15 residues long. The chain's CDR3 is CASSLNKGAGIEQFF. As DNA, the CDR3 is TGTGCCAGCAGCTTGAATAAGGGAGCGGGGATTGAGCAGTTCTTC.

The chain carries TRBV7-2 and TRBJ1-1; the D gene is possibly TRBD1 (5 bases). The CDR3 consists of 13 residues. CDR1 and CDR2 from the germline V gene are SGHTA and FQGNSA. The V end lost 5 bases, the J end lost 6 bases, and 13 bases lay between the germline ends. CDR3 sequence: CASSRDRRAEAFF. The CDR3 coding sequence is TGTGCCAGCAGCCGGGACCGGAGGGCTGAAGCTTTCTTT.

Concerning this clonotype: An end of the junction does not agree with germline; a read error may underlie this. The chain joins TRBV29-1 to TRBJ2-6; TRBD1 or TRBD2 may be the D gene (5 bases each). Germline CDR1 is SQVTM and CDR2 is ANQGSEA. The CDR3 runs to 13 residues. The CDR3 loop is CSAGTTGANALTF. Here the CDR3 DNA reads TGCAGCGCTGGGACCACTGGGGCCAACGCCCTGACTTTC.

This clonotype appeared a single time. This could be a read error, since a much larger clone is one nucleotide away. The chain uses TRBV11-2 and TRBJ2-1, with a possible D match to TRBD2 (7 bases). Trimming stripped 5 bases from V and 7 bases from J, with 21 bases between. CDR1 and CDR2 from the germline V gene are SGHAT and FQNNGV. The CDR3 covers 16 residues. CDR3 in amino acids: CASSLGWGREYNEQFF. The DNA of the CDR3 is TGTGCCAGCAGCCTGGGCTGGGGGCGGGAGTATAATGAGCAGTTCTTC.

This clonotype has a handful of counts. The chain has TRBV3-1 and TRBJ2-4; the D gene is possibly TRBD1 (8 bases). This CDR3 has 16 residues. Between the trimmed V and J ends, which lost 3 bases and 8 bases, there was a span of 20 bases. Germline CDR1 and CDR2: LGHDT and YNNKEL (reference sequence). The CDR3 region has the DNA TGTGCCAGCAGCCACTTCCCCGGAACAGGGGGGGACATTCAGTACTTC. It yields the protein CASSHFPGTGGDIQYF.

This clonotype was seen only a few times. The gene calls are TRBV6-2 or TRBV6-3 and TRBJ1-5; unclear D gene. The CDR3 length is 13 residues. The V end was cut by 7 bases, the J end by 6 bases, with 13 bases between. Germline V CDR1 and CDR2: MNHEY, SVGEGT. CDR3 coding DNA: TGTGCCAGCACCCCGCGTCAAGGTCAGCCCCAGCATTTT. Its protein product is CASTPRQGQPQHF.

This clonotype was seen repeatedly, ten times or more. The chain employs TRBV12-3 or TRBV12-4 and TRBJ2-7; 9 bases fit TRBD1. J was trimmed by 2 bases and V by 3 bases; bases with no gene match: 2. This CDR3 has 14 residues. CDR3 sequence reads: CASSFRDRAYEQYF. CDR3 sequence (DNA): TGTGCCAGCAGTTTCCGGGACAGGGCCTACGAGCAGTACTTC.